The clone carrying this TCR beta chain was counted once. Its antigen remains unidentified. PCR was performed using 60 Vbeta and 13 Jbeta primers. This table comes from immunoSEQ multiplex PCR, and its TCRdb copy is limited to in-frame clones, with some not included. The repertoire holds roughly 130,000 clones, roughly four fifths seen once, with about 11% in the top ten. This CDR3 has 11 amino acids. From germline, CDR1 is SNHLY and CDR2 FYNNEI. Trimming removed 8 bases at V and 6 bases at J, with 9 bases between. The entry originates in a study of cytomegalovirus exposure and HLA in healthy donors. Study-wide findings and caveats: It was taken for granted in presence/absence analyses that sequencing depth across donors was roughly uniform. The study labeled 150 to 200 TCR beta chains cytomegalovirus-associated. An ancestry cluster, one associated with Asian ancestry, reportedly showed fewer N-insertions than the approximately 650-donor mean in a later analysis. In a later analysis, CMV-associated beta chains were mostly HLA-associated, it appeared.

Material for sequencing was PBMCs. The chain employs TRBV2 and TRBJ2-3; no clear D gene. The sequence was obtained from a male donor in good health and CMV-seropositive. The CDR3 sequence: CASLDSDTQYF. The CDR3 DNA follows: TGTGCCAGCCTCGACTCCGATACGCAGTATTTT.